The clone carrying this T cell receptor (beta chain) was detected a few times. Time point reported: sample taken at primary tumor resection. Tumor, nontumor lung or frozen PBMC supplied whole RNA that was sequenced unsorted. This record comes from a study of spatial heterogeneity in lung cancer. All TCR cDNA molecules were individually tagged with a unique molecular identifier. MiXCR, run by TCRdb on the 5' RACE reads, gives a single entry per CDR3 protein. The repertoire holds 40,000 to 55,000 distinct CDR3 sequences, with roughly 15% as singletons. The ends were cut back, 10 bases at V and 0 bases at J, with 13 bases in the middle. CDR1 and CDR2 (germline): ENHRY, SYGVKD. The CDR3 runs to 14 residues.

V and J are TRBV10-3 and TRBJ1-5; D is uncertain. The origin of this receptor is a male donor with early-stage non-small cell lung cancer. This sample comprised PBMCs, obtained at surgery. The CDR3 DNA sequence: TGTGCCACCGGTTTCCCCCCTAGCAATCAGCCCCAGCATTTT. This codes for CATGFPPSNQPQHF.